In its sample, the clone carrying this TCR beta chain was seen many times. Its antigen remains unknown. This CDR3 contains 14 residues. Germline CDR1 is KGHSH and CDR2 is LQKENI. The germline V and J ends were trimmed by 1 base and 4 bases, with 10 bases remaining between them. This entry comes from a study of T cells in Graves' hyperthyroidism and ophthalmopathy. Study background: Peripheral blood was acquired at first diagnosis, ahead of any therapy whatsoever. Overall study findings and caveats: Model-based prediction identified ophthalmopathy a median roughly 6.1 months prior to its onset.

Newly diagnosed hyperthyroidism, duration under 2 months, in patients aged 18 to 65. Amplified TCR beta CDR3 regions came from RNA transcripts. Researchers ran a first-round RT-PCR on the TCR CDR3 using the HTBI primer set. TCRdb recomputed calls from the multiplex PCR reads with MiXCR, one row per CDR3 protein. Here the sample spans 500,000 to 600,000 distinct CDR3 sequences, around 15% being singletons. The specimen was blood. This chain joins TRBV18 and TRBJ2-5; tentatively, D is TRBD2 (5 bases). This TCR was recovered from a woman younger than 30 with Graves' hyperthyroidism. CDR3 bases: TGTGCCAGCTCACCACAGGGAGTAGGAGAGACCCAGTACTTC. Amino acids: CASSPQGVGETQYF.